This is a list of T cell receptor beta chains from one sample in a study of control samples from healthy donors and cancer patients. The table came from immunoSEQ multiplex PCR; TCRdb's copy has only in-frame clones and leaves some out. The sample consists of approximately 180,000 clones, 75% to 95% of them appearing once. Specimen: blood. All receptors derive from a middle-aged woman in good health. CDR3s include the opening cysteine and the closing phenylalanine or tryptophan. The D gene is left open where the match is weak.

-	TRBV10-3	TRBJ1-5	14	CAISESELGQPQHF
-	TRBV15	TRBJ2-2	14	CATSRNTGSGELFF
-	TRBV19	TRBJ2-1	13	CASSIAVSKEQFF
TRBD1	TRBV2	TRBJ1-2	13	CASSAGQGGGYTF
TRBD1	TRBV7-9	TRBJ1-5	15	CASSLGTGVYQPQHF
-	TRBV11-1	TRBJ1-1	13	CASSQQGHTEAFF
-	TRBV7-7	TRBJ1-5	14	CASSFCQDRQPQHF
-	TRBV3-1/TRBV3-2	TRBJ1-6	15	CASSQGQGRNSPLHF
TRBD1	TRBV9	TRBJ2-1	13	CASSVGTGDGQFF
-	TRBV7-9	TRBJ1-1	15	CASSLAMVGNTEAFF